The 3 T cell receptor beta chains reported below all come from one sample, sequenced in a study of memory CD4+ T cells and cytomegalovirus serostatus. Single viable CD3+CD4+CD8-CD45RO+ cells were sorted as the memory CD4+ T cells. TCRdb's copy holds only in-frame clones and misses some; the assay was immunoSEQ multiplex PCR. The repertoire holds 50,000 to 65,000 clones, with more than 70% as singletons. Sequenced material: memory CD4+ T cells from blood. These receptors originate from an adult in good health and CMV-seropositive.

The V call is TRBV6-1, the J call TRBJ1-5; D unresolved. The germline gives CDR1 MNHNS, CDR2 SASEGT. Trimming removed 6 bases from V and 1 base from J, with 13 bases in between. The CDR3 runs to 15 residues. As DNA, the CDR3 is TGTGCCAGCAGGGTGGGAGGGAGCAGCAATCAGCCCCAGCATTTT. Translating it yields CASRVGGSSNQPQHF.

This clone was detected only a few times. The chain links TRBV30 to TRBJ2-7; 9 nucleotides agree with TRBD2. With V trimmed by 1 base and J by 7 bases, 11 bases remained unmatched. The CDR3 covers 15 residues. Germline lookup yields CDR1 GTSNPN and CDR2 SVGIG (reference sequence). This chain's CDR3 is CAWSGSLAGVGEQYF. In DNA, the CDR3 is TGTGCCTGGAGTGGGTCCTTAGCGGGAGTCGGTGAGCAGTACTTC.

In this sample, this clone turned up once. The CDR3 loop reads CASSKAVQGYNEQFF. The CDR3 coding sequence is TGTGCCAGCAGCAAAGCGGTACAGGGCTACAATGAGCAGTTCTTC. The chain couples TRBV21-1 to TRBJ2-1; TRBD1, the D gene given by the table, was not confirmed from the DNA. TRBV21-1 is a pseudogene. The CDR3 runs to 15 residues.